Following are 25 T cell receptor beta chains from one sample sequenced in a study of blood T cell repertoires in COVID-19. Sequencing used immunoSEQ multiplex PCR; TCRdb keeps in-frame clones, though not all of them. The data contain just under 350,000 clones, around nine tenths of them singletons. The sequencing sample was made of peripheral blood. These receptors came from a woman between 65 and 79 years old with COVID-19, enrolled during active disease.

This clone came up once. The chain recombines TRBV30 with TRBJ2-7; D remains unclear. The CDR3 extends over 16 amino acids. Per the germline V gene, CDR1 is GTSNPN and CDR2 is SVGIG (reference sequence). V was clipped by 0 bases and J by 0 bases, with 15 bases between them. The CDR3 sequence is CAWSVGFSVSSYEQYF. CDR3 nucleotide sequence: TGTGCCTGGAGTGTTGGTTTTTCGGTGAGCTCCTACGAGCAGTACTTC. The whole variable domain, filled in from reference TRBV30 and TRBJ2-7, reads SQTIHQWPATLVQPVGSPLSLECTVEGTSNPNLYWYRQAAGRGLQLLFYSVGIGQISSEVPQNLSASRPQDRQFILSSKKLLLSDSGFYLCAWSVGFSVSSYEQYFGPGTRLTVT.

The genes are TRBV6-6 and TRBJ2-7; TRBD2 is a possible D gene (7 bases). Germline CDR1 reads MNHNY; CDR2 reads SVGAGI (reference sequence). The CDR3 is 14 residues long. V gave up 1 base and J gave up 5 bases, with 12 bases separating them. This CDR3 reads CASSYYAGADEQYF. The CDR3 bases are TGTGCCAGCAGTTACTACGCGGGGGCGGACGAGCAGTACTTC.

Only one count was recorded for this clone. This chain joins TRBV2 and TRBJ1-1; 7 bases line up with TRBD1. V was pared by 5 bases and J by 4 bases, with 13 bases of the junction left unmatched. The CDR3 sequence is 16 residues long. The germline V gene encodes CDR1 SNHLY and CDR2 FYNNEI. The CDR3 region is CASSSIQGRGSTEAFF. The DNA for the CDR3 is TGTGCCAGCAGTAGTATACAGGGGCGGGGAAGCACTGAAGCTTTCTTT.

This chain uses TRBV5-8 with TRBJ1-1, with 10 bases matching TRBD1. Looked up from germline, CDR1 is SGHTS and CDR2 is YDEGEE. The length of the CDR3 is 18 residues. J gave up 6 bases and V 2 bases, and 16 bases lay outside the gene matches. CDR3 bases: TGTGCCAGCAGCTTTCCCCGGACAGGGGGATTTCGGGGCGCTGAAGCTTTCTTT. This gives the protein CASSFPRTGGFRGAEAFF.

The V and J genes are TRBV7-3 and TRBJ1-2; 7 bases line up with TRBD1. The CDR3 covers 18 residues. CDR1 SGHTA and CDR2 FQGTGA come from the germline V gene. The V gene end was trimmed by 2 bases and the J gene end by 10 bases; junction bases not matched to a gene: 22. Written as DNA, the CDR3 is TGTGCCAGCAGCTTAGGAGTGATAGGGGGACAGCCGTTCGGCGACTACACCTTC. Translating gives CASSLGVIGGQPFGDYTF.

The chain carries TRBV7-2 and TRBJ1-2, with a weak D call TRBD1 (5 bases). Trimming removed 2 bases at V and 5 bases at J, with 6 bases between. Germline CDR1 is SGHTA and CDR2 is FQGNSA. CDR3 length equals 12 residues. The CDR3 DNA sequence: TGTGCCAGCAGCTTACCAGGGTATGGCTACACCTTC. Translated, it gives CASSLPGYGYTF.

The rearrangement joins TRBV10-3 to TRBJ1-5; 9 bases agree with TRBD1. Losses at the gene ends were 6 bases for V and 5 bases for J; bases not matched to a gene: 8. Germline V gene lookup returns CDR1 ENHRY and CDR2 SYGVKD. The CDR3 has 15 amino acids. CDR3 loop: CAIRSGQGRDQPQHF. For the CDR3, the DNA is TGTGCCATCAGGTCGGGACAGGGAAGGGATCAGCCCCAGCATTTT.

The sample holds one count of this clone. The CDR3 DNA reads as TGTGCCAGCAGCCCTCAACAGGGAACTGGAAACACCATATATTTT. It specifies CASSPQQGTGNTIYF. The rearrangement links TRBV27 to TRBJ1-3; D may be TRBD1 (6 bases). Deletions cut 6 bases from V and 2 bases from J, with 14 bases between. CDR3 size: 15 residues. CDR1 is MNHEY, CDR2 SMNVEV, per germline (reference sequence).

This chain links TRBV28 with TRBJ2-5; D possibly corresponds to TRBD1 (7 bases). The germline CDR1 and CDR2 sequences are MDHEN and SYDVKM. The V gene lost 9 bases and the J gene lost 5 bases, with 13 bases spanning the gap. CDR3 length: 12 residues. CDR3 loop: CASTGEVETQYF. CDR3 nucleotide sequence: TGTGCCAGTACAGGGGAGGTGGAGACCCAGTACTTC.

This clone was seen a single time. This chain joins TRBV11-2 and TRBJ1-1; no definite D call. CDR3 length: 15 residues. V was trimmed by 5 bases and J by 4 bases, leaving 17 bases between them. Germline V gene sequence: CDR1 SGHAT, CDR2 FQNNGV. CDR3 sequence reads: CASSPPPGEFTEAFF. As DNA, the CDR3 is TGTGCCAGCAGCCCCCCCCCGGGTGAATTCACTGAAGCTTTCTTT. Full variable domain (remainder filled in from reference TRBV11-2 and TRBJ1-1): EAGVAQSPRYKIIEKRQSVAFWCNPISGHATLYWYQQILGQGPKLLIQFQNNGVVDDSQLPKDRFSAERLKGVDSTLKIQPAKLEDSAVYLCASSPPPGEFTEAFFGQGTRLTVV.

The chain carries TRBV7-2 and TRBJ2-1, with a tentative D call TRBD2 (6 bases). CDR3 size: 15 residues. Trimming took off 3 bases at V and 0 bases at J, with 9 bases between the two ends. Looked up from germline, CDR1 is SGHTA and CDR2 is FQGNSA. CDR3 sequence (DNA): TGTGCCAGCAGCTTGGGGACTGCCTCCTACAATGAGCAGTTCTTC. This translates into CASSLGTASYNEQFF.

The genes are TRBV5-4 and TRBJ1-1; D is undetermined. This CDR3 comprises 14 residues. V gave up 6 bases and J gave up 1 base, with 13 bases separating them. Germline V CDR1 and CDR2: SGHNT, YYREEE (reference sequence). This CDR3 is CASTQSGTNTEAFF. In DNA form, the CDR3 reads TGTGCCAGCACCCAGTCAGGTACGAACACTGAAGCTTTCTTT.

For the CDR3, the DNA is TGTGCCAGCAGCAAAGCACAGGGACCTGGAAACACCATATATTTT. This sequence encodes CASSKAQGPGNTIYF. This chain uses TRBV21-1 with TRBJ1-3; the table's D call of TRBD1 was not tested on the DNA. TRBV21-1 is shown as a pseudogene. The CDR3 covers 15 residues.

The chain joins TRBV19 to TRBJ1-5; 7 bases line up with TRBD1. After removal of 6 bases from V and 2 bases from J, the junction contained 7 bases not matched to a gene. CDR1 and CDR2 from the germline V gene are LNHDA and SQIVND (reference sequence). This CDR3 comprises 15 residues. The CDR3 here is CASSRQGLGNQPQHF. DNA for the CDR3: TGTGCCAGTAGCCGACAGGGCCTAGGCAATCAGCCCCAGCATTTT.

The chain joins TRBV7-9 to TRBJ1-1, with unresolved D. The CDR3 sequence is 13 residues long. V was shortened by 1 base and J by 4 bases, with 7 bases between the two germline ends. Germline V gene sequence: CDR1 SEHNR, CDR2 FQNEAQ (reference sequence). The CDR3 loop is CASSLDSFTEAFF. CDR3 bases: TGTGCCAGCAGCTTAGACAGTTTCACTGAAGCTTTCTTT.

The rearrangement links TRBV7-9 to TRBJ1-1, with D possibly TRBD1 on 6 matching bases. Deletions cut 5 bases from V and 11 bases from J, with 21 bases between. CDR3 length: 14 residues. Germline lookup yields CDR1 SEHNR and CDR2 FQNEAQ (reference sequence). The CDR3 sequence: CASSIQVGQPEAFF. The CDR3 nucleotides read TGTGCCAGCAGCATTCAGGTGGGACAACCCGAGGCTTTCTTT.

The chain uses TRBV6-4 and TRBJ1-1, with D maybe TRBD1 (5 bases). This CDR3 has 13 residues. The germline V gene has CDR1 MRHNA and CDR2 SNTAGT. Trimming removed 4 bases at V and 6 bases at J, with 12 bases between. The CDR3 reads CASSATGAAEAFF. CDR3 nucleotides: TGTGCCAGCAGTGCTACTGGGGCCGCTGAAGCTTTCTTT.

This clone was seen only a few times. The rearrangement joins TRBV6-5 to TRBJ2-7, with TRBD2 identical over 7 bases. CDR1 is MNHEY, CDR2 SVGAGI, per germline. V lost 5 bases and J lost 4; bases outside the gene matches: 8. The CDR3 contains 14 residues. The CDR3 sequence is CASSKSGGIYEQYF. Here the CDR3 DNA reads TGTGCCAGCAGTAAATCCGGGGGGATATACGAGCAGTACTTC.

This chain links TRBV7-2 with TRBJ2-7; TRBD2 matches 8 bases. V trimming: 2 bases; J trimming: 6 bases; junction bases outside the gene matches: 12. The germline gives CDR1 SGHTA, CDR2 FQGNSA. The CDR3 is 16 residues long. CDR3 in DNA: TGTGCCAGCAGCTTAAATTCCCCCGGGGGGGCTCCCGAGCAGTACTTC. Its protein product is CASSLNSPGGAPEQYF.

The CDR3 is CSVEDLQRGPADTQYF. The CDR3 region has the DNA TGCAGCGTTGAAGATCTTCAGAGGGGGCCCGCAGATACGCAGTATTTT. The chain combines TRBV29-1 with TRBJ2-3; 7 nucleotides agree with TRBD1. CDR1 and CDR2 from the germline V gene are SQVTM and ANQGSEA. With 0 bases clipped from V and 4 bases from J, the junction kept 10 bases outside the gene matches. CDR3 length equals 16 residues.

The rearrangement joins TRBV9 to TRBJ2-5; tentatively, D is TRBD1 (5 bases). The V gene lost 0 bases and the J gene lost 4 bases, with 10 bases spanning the gap. The CDR3 has 14 amino acids. Germline lookup yields CDR1 SGDLS and CDR2 YYNGEE. Here the CDR3 DNA reads TGTGCCAGCAGCGTAGAGGGGTGGGGAGAGACCCAGTACTTC. Protein sequence: CASSVEGWGETQYF.

The chain employs TRBV3-1 (or the pseudogene TRBV3-2) and TRBJ2-3; TRBD2 matches at 14 bases. The ends lost 0 bases at V and 3 bases at J; junction bases unmatched: 8. Germline CDR1 and CDR2: LGHDT and YNNKEL (reference sequence). The CDR3 has 19 amino acids. CDR3 bases: TGTGCCAGCAGCCAAGAGATGAGACTAGCGGGGGGGCCTACAGATACGCAGTATTTT. Protein sequence: CASSQEMRLAGGPTDTQYF.

This chain links TRBV18 with TRBJ2-7; possibly TRBD2 for D (5 bases). Germline assignment: CDR1 KGHSH and CDR2 LQKENI. The CDR3 is 12 amino acids. V dropped 4 bases and J dropped 5 bases, with 9 bases sitting between them. CDR3 loop: CASSRERDEQYF. CDR3 DNA: TGTGCCAGCTCACGGGAGAGGGACGAGCAGTACTTC. The variable domain in full, with the rest retrieved from reference TRBV18 and TRBJ2-7, is NAGVMQNPRHLVRRRGQEARLRCSPMKGHSHVYWYRQLPEEGLKFMVYLQKENIIDESGMPKERFSAEFPKEGPSILRIQQVVRGDSAAYFCASSRERDEQYFGPGTRLTVT.

The V and J genes are TRBV27 and TRBJ1-1; D might be TRBD1 (5 bases). This CDR3 has 15 residues. V lost 8 bases to trimming and J lost 4 bases, with 20 bases between them. CDR1 and CDR2 (germline): MNHEY, SMNVEV (reference sequence). This CDR3 reads CASRSGGLPGTEAFF. The CDR3 DNA is TGTGCCAGCCGATCGGGGGGTTTACCTGGCACTGAAGCTTTCTTT.

This clone is a singleton in its sample. The rearrangement uses TRBV6-2 or TRBV6-3 and TRBJ2-1; D perhaps matches TRBD2 (7 bases). V was trimmed by 5 bases and J by 7 bases, leaving 12 bases between them. The CDR3 consists of 13 residues. Germline V lookup: CDR1 MNHEY, CDR2 SVGEGT. CDR3: CASSRRGGNEQFF. Written as DNA, the CDR3 is TGTGCCAGCAGTCGAAGGGGGGGGAATGAGCAGTTCTTC.